Listed here are 22 T cell receptor beta chains from one sample, sequenced in a study of T cells in Graves' hyperthyroidism and ophthalmopathy. It was RNA transcripts that yielded the amplified TCR beta CDR3 regions. HTBI primers drove first-round RT-PCR of the TCR CDR3. TCRdb re-called the multiplex PCR reads through MiXCR, storing one row per CDR3 protein. The sample comprises approximately 330,000 distinct CDR3 sequences, roughly 13% of which are singletons, and roughly 33% rests with the top ten. Sample: blood. These receptors were obtained from a woman between 40 and 50 years old with Graves' ophthalmopathy.

CDR3 sequence reads: CASSQQTGSTDTQYF. CDR3 bases: TGTGCCAGCAGCCAACAGACAGGGTCCACAGATACGCAGTATTTT. V is TRBV4-2 and J is TRBJ2-3; TRBD1 matches at 7 bases. V shed 2 bases and J 2 bases; nucleotides not matched to a gene: 4. Looked up from germline, CDR1 is LGHNA and CDR2 is YNFKEQ. The CDR3 loop spans 15 amino acids.

This chain connects TRBV12-5 to TRBJ2-7; D is undetermined. This CDR3 spans 13 amino acids. Per the germline V gene, CDR1 is LGHNT and CDR2 is FRNRAP. V lost 2 bases to trimming and J lost 5 bases, with 10 bases between them. CDR3 amino acids: CASGLSRSDEQYF. For the CDR3, the DNA is TGTGCTAGTGGTTTGAGCAGATCCGACGAGCAGTACTTC.

The sample holds many counts of this clonotype. The chain links TRBV2 to TRBJ1-5; a possible D gene is TRBD1 (5 bases). This CDR3 region has 17 residues. The V gene lost 6 bases and the J gene lost 4 bases, with 22 bases spanning the gap. Germline assignment: CDR1 SNHLY and CDR2 FYNNEI. Written as DNA, the CDR3 is TGTGCCAGCAGGGACGAGGGGATTCGTATCGGAAATCAGCCCCAGCATTTT. Amino acid sequence: CASRDEGIRIGNQPQHF.

At least ten counts were recorded for this clonotype. This chain links TRBV2 with TRBJ2-2; 8 positions agree with TRBD1. The CDR3 sequence is 15 residues long. Germline trimming cut 6 bases from V and 5 bases from J; bases unmatched to any gene: 8. Germline V lookup: CDR1 SNHLY, CDR2 FYNNEI. The CDR3: CASRATGVWTGELFF. DNA of the CDR3: TGTGCCAGCAGGGCGACAGGGGTGTGGACCGGGGAGCTGTTTTTT.

This clonotype came up many times. The chain joins TRBV3-1 to TRBJ2-5; D is perhaps TRBD1 (6 bases). The germline gives CDR1 LGHDT, CDR2 YNNKEL (reference sequence). V was trimmed by 4 bases and J by 13 bases, leaving 13 bases between them. The CDR3 covers 11 residues. CDR3: CASSRAGDSYF. The CDR3 DNA reads TGTGCCAGCAGCCGGGCAGGGGATTCGTACTTC.

V usage is TRBV11-2 and J usage is TRBJ2-5; D remains unclear. V was shortened by 1 base and J by 3 bases, with 9 bases between the two germline ends. Germline CDR1 and CDR2: SGHAT and FQNNGV. The CDR3 has 14 amino acids. CDR3 in DNA: TGTGCCAGCAGCTTAGCTGGCGGAGAAGAGACCCAGTACTTC. Amino acids: CASSLAGGEETQYF.

This clonotype occurred many times. The rearrangement uses TRBV24-1 and TRBJ2-3; perhaps TRBD1 as D (6 bases). Germline V lookup: CDR1 KGHDR, CDR2 SFDVKD. This CDR3 has 15 amino acids. The V and J ends lost 5 bases and 0 bases respectively, with 11 bases between them. CDR3 in DNA: TGTGCCACCAGTGTTACGGGACACAGCACAGATACGCAGTATTTT. Residues: CATSVTGHSTDTQYF.

This clonotype was recorded a few times. V usage is TRBV18 and J usage is TRBJ2-3; weak D call: TRBD2 (5 bases). Per germline, CDR1 KGHSH and CDR2 LQKENI. This CDR3 is built from 17 residues. Trimming shortened V by 5 bases and J by 5 bases, and 23 bases separated the two germline ends. CDR3 amino acids: CASSSTEGVTPGDTQYF. CDR3 in DNA: TGTGCCAGCTCATCAACCGAGGGCGTTACCCCCGGAGATACGCAGTATTTT.

Only a few counts were recorded for this clonotype. The CDR3 reads CSASGGEEGLGNTIYF. In DNA, the CDR3 is TGCAGTGCTAGTGGGGGGGAGGAGGGCCTGGGAAACACCATATATTTT. This chain joins TRBV20-1 and TRBJ1-3, with D possibly TRBD1 on 5 matching bases. V was clipped by 3 bases and J by 4 bases, with 19 bases between them. The CDR3 length is 16 residues. Germline V gene lookup returns CDR1 DFQATT and CDR2 SNEGSKA (reference sequence).

In its sample, this clonotype was seen many times. The chain carries TRBV2 and TRBJ2-2, with TRBD1 matching 8 bases. Germline V gene lookup returns CDR1 SNHLY and CDR2 FYNNEI. Trimming at V came to 8 bases and at J to 7 bases, leaving 12 bases not matched to a gene. The CDR3 runs 15 residues. The CDR3 is CASAGQGLIGGELFF. CDR3 nucleotide sequence: TGTGCCAGCGCCGGACAGGGACTGATTGGCGGGGAGCTGTTTTTT.

Only a few counts were recorded for this clonotype. The CDR3 nucleotides read TGTGCCAGCAGCGCTTGGACATCGGCTGGCTACACCTTC. It specifies CASSAWTSAGYTF. The rearrangement uses TRBV9 and TRBJ1-2; the D gene is possibly TRBD1 (5 bases). CDR3 size: 13 residues. Germline V lookup: CDR1 SGDLS, CDR2 YYNGEE. V lost 3 bases and J 7 bases, leaving 13 bases between the germline ends.

This clonotype was detected ten times or more. This chain uses TRBV19 with TRBJ2-3, with no clear D. The V gene lost 3 bases and the J gene lost 0 bases, with 4 bases spanning the gap. The CDR3 covers 13 residues. Germline CDR1 reads LNHDA; CDR2 reads SQIVND (reference sequence). CDR3 DNA: TGTGCCAGTAGTATGCCTAGCACAGATACGCAGTATTTT. Translating it yields CASSMPSTDTQYF.

There are many counts of this clonotype. The V gene is TRBV28, the J gene TRBJ2-1; the match to TRBD2 covers 9 bases. CDR1 is MDHEN, CDR2 SYDVKM, per germline. The CDR3 length is 16 residues. The junction had 10 bases not matched to a gene; V was cut back by 3 bases and J by 7 bases. The CDR3 region is CASSFRLAGEKNEQFF. CDR3 nucleotides: TGTGCCAGCAGTTTCCGGTTAGCGGGAGAGAAGAATGAGCAGTTCTTC.

The genes are TRBV2 and TRBJ2-5; 7 positions match TRBD2. CDR3 size: 14 residues. V was pared by 2 bases and J by 6 bases, with 6 bases of the junction left unmatched. The germline CDR1 and CDR2 sequences are SNHLY and FYNNEI. CDR3 in amino acids: CASSESGGGKTQYF. The CDR3 region has the DNA TGTGCCAGCAGTGAAAGTGGGGGGGGGAAGACCCAGTACTTC.

The V call is TRBV6-4, the J call TRBJ2-1; 10 nucleotides align to TRBD2. The CDR3 has 17 amino acids. V lost 6 bases to trimming and J lost 0 bases; unmatched junction nucleotides: 8. Looked up from germline, CDR1 is MRHNA and CDR2 is SNTAGT. The CDR3 DNA is TGTGCCAGCAGCCGGACTAGCGGACCGAGCTCCTACAATGAGCAGTTCTTC. It codes for CASSRTSGPSSYNEQFF.

A few counts support this clonotype. The chain combines TRBV27 with TRBJ2-3; no reliable D call. Trimming pared 4 bases from V and 4 bases from J, leaving 21 bases between. The CDR3 runs 17 residues. From germline, CDR1 is MNHEY and CDR2 SMNVEV (reference sequence). CDR3 coding DNA: TGTGCCAGCAGTTCGATTTACAGAAATAGTGGCCCAGATACGCAGTATTTT. Protein product: CASSSIYRNSGPDTQYF.

This clonotype was counted many times. The V call is TRBV5-6, the J call TRBJ2-7, with D possibly matching TRBD1 (6 bases). The CDR3 has 15 residues. V shed 4 bases and J shed 2 bases, with 16 bases lying between them. Germline assignment: CDR1 SGHDT and CDR2 YYEEEE. CDR3: CASSAAWDTAYEQYF. CDR3 nucleotides: TGTGCCAGCAGCGCGGCATGGGACACCGCCTACGAGCAGTACTTC. Using reference TRBV5-6 and TRBJ2-7 for the parts outside the CDR3, the full variable domain is DAGVTQSPTHLIKTRGQQVTLRCSPKSGHDTVSWYQQALGQGPQFIFQYYEEEERQRGNFPDRFSGHQFPNYSSELNVNALLLGDSALYLCASSAAWDTAYEQYFGPGTRLTVT.

The V and J genes are TRBV4-1 and TRBJ2-3; D may be TRBD1 or TRBD2 (5 bases each). V was cut by 1 base and J by 2 bases, with 7 bases left in between. The CDR3 is made up of 14 amino acids. Germline CDR1 MGHRA, CDR2 YSYEKL. CDR3 sequence (DNA): TGCGCCAGCAGCCAAGTGGGGACCACAGATACGCAGTATTTT. Translated, it gives CASSQVGTTDTQYF.

This clonotype came up many times. This rearrangement joins TRBV2 to TRBJ2-5; TRBD1 matches at 11 bases. V was clipped by 6 bases and J by 6 bases; unmatched bases: 9. Germline assignment: CDR1 SNHLY and CDR2 FYNNEI. The CDR3 has 15 residues. The CDR3 protein is CASRARTGGLKTQYF. The CDR3 DNA sequence: TGTGCCAGCAGAGCCCGGACAGGGGGCTTAAAGACCCAGTACTTC.

This clonotype was seen a few times. This chain links TRBV7-9 with TRBJ1-2; D uncertain. CDR1 SEHNR and CDR2 FQNEAQ come from the germline V gene (reference sequence). Trimming stripped 4 bases from V and 2 bases from J, with 17 bases between. The CDR3 runs to 16 residues. The CDR3 is CASSSPLTFGNYGYTF. The CDR3, as DNA: TGTGCCAGCAGCTCCCCCCTCACGTTTGGCAACTATGGCTACACCTTC.

For this clonotype: This may be a read error: a much more frequent sequence differs by one nucleotide. Lacking the conserved final phenylalanine or tryptophan, this CDR3 likely reflects a read error. The chain recombines TRBV2 with TRBJ1-5, with D perhaps TRBD1 (5 bases). The germline CDR1 and CDR2 sequences are SNHLY and FYNNEI. The CDR3 is 15 residues long. V lost 5 bases and J lost 6, with 17 bases in between. The CDR3 reads CASSTRAGASQPQHL. The CDR3 DNA sequence: TGTGCCAGCAGTACCCGGGCTGGGGCGAGTCAGCCCCAGCATCTT.

At least ten counts were recorded for this clonotype. The V gene is TRBV6-6, the J gene TRBJ2-3; D is tentatively TRBD1 or TRBD2 (5 bases each). Per the germline V gene, CDR1 is MNHNY and CDR2 is SVGAGI (reference sequence). The CDR3 extends over 13 amino acids. V dropped 2 bases and J dropped 4 bases, with 7 bases sitting between them. CDR3 sequence reads: CASSYLGADTQYF. The CDR3 DNA reads as TGTGCCAGCAGTTACCTGGGGGCAGATACGCAGTATTTT.